The next 13 T cell receptor beta chains were all read from a single sample in a study of T cells expressing NK-cell markers. Following a re-call of the 5' RACE reads, TCRdb has one entry per CDR3 protein and lacks DNA. Its table lists about 160,000 distinct CDR3 sequences. Sequenced: blood T cells: a sorted CD56 or NKG2C T cell subset, CD4+ or CD8+ T cells, or bulk PBMC T cells (not recorded which). The origin of the receptors is a man aged 18-69 years in good health.

This chain joins TRBV2 and TRBJ2-1; the D call of TRBD1 rests on TCRdb alone, since no DNA is present to check it. This CDR3 has 15 residues. CDR1 and CDR2 (germline): SNHLY, FYNNEI. The CDR3 here is CASSELPGTGVEQFF.

The chain combines TRBV6-6 with TRBJ1-2; the TCRdb D gene call, TRBD1, has no DNA to confirm it. Germline V lookup: CDR1 MNHNY, CDR2 SVGAGI (reference sequence). CDR3 length: 13 amino acids. This CDR3 is CASSWRGSRGYTF.

The gene calls are TRBV7-7 and TRBJ2-5; as DNA is missing, the TRBD1 call by TCRdb cannot be tested. The germline V gene encodes CDR1 SSHAT and CDR2 FNYEAQ (reference sequence). The CDR3 loop spans 13 amino acids. The CDR3 reads CASSFKGEETQYF. Full variable domain (rest looked up from reference TRBV7-7 and TRBJ2-5): GAGVSQSPRYKVTKRGQDVTLRCDPISSHATLYWYQQALGQGPEFLTYFNYEAQPDKSGLPSDRFSAERPEGSISTLTIQRTEQRDSAMYRCASSFKGEETQYFGPGTRLLVL.

This chain uses TRBV2 with TRBJ2-7. The CDR3 has 14 amino acids. The germline CDR1 and CDR2 sequences are SNHLY and FYNNEI. Here the CDR3 reads CASEGLAVPYEQYF.

The chain couples TRBV7-9 to TRBJ2-7; no DNA is available, so the TRBD1 call from TCRdb remains unchecked. This CDR3 contains 14 residues. Germline V gives CDR1 SEHNR, CDR2 FQNEAQ (reference sequence). CDR3 in amino acids: CASSPGGRGYEQYF.

The chain couples TRBV3-1 to TRBJ2-7; TCRdb picks TRBD1, but there is no DNA to check that call. CDR3 length: 15 amino acids. Germline CDR1 is LGHDT and CDR2 is YNNKEL (reference sequence). The CDR3 region is CASSPPDSHSYEQYF.

The genes are TRBV13 and TRBJ1-1; TCRdb's D call of TRBD1 is untestable without DNA. CDR1 is PRHDT, CDR2 FYEKMQ, per germline (reference sequence). This CDR3 is 15 amino acids long. CDR3 in amino acids: CASSPGGQGVTEAFF.

The rearrangement joins TRBV12-3 or TRBV12-4 to TRBJ2-7. This CDR3 comprises 14 residues. This chain's CDR3 is CASSLSQNSYEQYF.

V and J are TRBV20-1 and TRBJ2-5; the D call of TRBD2 rests on TCRdb alone, since no DNA is present to check it. There are 14 residues in the CDR3. Germline CDR1 DFQATT, CDR2 SNEGSKA (reference sequence). The CDR3 region is CSARRAGGQETQYF.

The J gene is TRBJ2-3, the V gene TRBV7-9; TCRdb outputs TRBD1, but without DNA this stays unchecked. The CDR3 extends over 15 amino acids. The germline gives CDR1 SEHNR, CDR2 FQNEAQ (reference sequence). Here the CDR3 reads CASSLASGGVNTQYF.

This rearrangement joins TRBV3-1 to TRBJ2-3. The germline V gene has CDR1 LGHDT and CDR2 YNNKEL (reference sequence). This CDR3 is built from 17 residues. The CDR3 is CASSQESYPRGTDTQYF.

This rearrangement joins TRBV12-3 or TRBV12-4 to TRBJ2-3; with no DNA, the TCRdb D assignment of TRBD2 cannot be verified. The CDR3 runs 14 residues. CDR3 sequence reads: CASTRGGRADTQYF.

The V gene is TRBV12-3 or TRBV12-4, the J gene TRBJ2-1; checking the TCRdb D call of TRBD2 is not possible without DNA. This CDR3 is built from 16 residues. The CDR3 loop is CASSFRRGGIYNEQFF.